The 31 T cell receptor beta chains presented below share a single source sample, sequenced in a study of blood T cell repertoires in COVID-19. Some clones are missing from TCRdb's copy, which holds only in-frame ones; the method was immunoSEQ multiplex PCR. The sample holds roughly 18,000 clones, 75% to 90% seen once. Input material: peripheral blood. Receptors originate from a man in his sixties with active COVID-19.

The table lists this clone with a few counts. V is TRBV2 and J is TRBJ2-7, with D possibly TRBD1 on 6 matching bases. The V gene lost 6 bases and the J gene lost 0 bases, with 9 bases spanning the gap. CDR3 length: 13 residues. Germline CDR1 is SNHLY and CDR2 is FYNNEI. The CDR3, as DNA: TGTGCCAGCAGGGACAGAGCCTCCTACGAGCAGTACTTC. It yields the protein CASRDRASYEQYF.

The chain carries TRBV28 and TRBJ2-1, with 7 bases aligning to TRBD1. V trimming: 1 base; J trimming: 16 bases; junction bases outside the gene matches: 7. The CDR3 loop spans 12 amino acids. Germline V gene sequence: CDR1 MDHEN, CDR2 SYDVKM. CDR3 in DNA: TGTGCCAGCAGTTTATTGAGGGGGCCCCGTTTCTTC. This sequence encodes CASSLLRGPRFF.

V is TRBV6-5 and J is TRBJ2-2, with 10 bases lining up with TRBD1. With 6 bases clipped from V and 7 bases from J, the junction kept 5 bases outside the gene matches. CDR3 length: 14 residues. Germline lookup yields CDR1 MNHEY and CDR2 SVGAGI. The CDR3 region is CASRAGQGNGELFF. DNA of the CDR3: TGTGCCAGCAGGGCGGGACAGGGGAACGGGGAGCTGTTTTTT.

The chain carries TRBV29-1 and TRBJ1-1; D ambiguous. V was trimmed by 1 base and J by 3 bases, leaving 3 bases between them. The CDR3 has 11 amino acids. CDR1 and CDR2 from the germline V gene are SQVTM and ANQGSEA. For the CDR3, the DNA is TGCAGCGTTGAAGTATACACTGAAGCTTTCTTT. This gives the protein CSVEVYTEAFF.

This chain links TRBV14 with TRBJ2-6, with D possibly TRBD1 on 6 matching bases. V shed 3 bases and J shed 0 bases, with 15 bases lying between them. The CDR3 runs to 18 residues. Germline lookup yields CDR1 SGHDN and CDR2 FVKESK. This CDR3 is CASSQVPGHLSGANVLTF. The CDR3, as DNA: TGTGCCAGCAGCCAGGTACCGGGACACCTCTCTGGGGCCAACGTCCTGACTTTC.

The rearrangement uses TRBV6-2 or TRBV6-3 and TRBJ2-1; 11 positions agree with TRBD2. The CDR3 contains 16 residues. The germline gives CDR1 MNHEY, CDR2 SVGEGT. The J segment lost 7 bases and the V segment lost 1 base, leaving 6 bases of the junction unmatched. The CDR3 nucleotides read TGTGCCAGCAGTTACTTACTAGCGGGGGAAGTTAATGAGCAGTTCTTC. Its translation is CASSYLLAGEVNEQFF.

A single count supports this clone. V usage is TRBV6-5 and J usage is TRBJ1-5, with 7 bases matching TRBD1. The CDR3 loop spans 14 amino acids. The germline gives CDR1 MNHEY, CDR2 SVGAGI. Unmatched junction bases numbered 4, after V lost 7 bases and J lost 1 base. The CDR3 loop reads CASNPTGSNQPQHF. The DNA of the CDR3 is TGTGCCAGCAACCCGACAGGGAGCAATCAGCCCCAGCATTTT.

The CDR3 loop is CASVAGVGEKLFF. The CDR3 bases are TGTGCCAGCGTAGCGGGGGTGGGCGAAAAACTGTTTTTT. The chain couples TRBV2 to TRBJ1-4; a weak D match, TRBD1 (5 bases). V gave up 8 bases and J gave up 8 bases, with 15 bases separating them. The germline V gene has CDR1 SNHLY and CDR2 FYNNEI. CDR3 size: 13 residues.

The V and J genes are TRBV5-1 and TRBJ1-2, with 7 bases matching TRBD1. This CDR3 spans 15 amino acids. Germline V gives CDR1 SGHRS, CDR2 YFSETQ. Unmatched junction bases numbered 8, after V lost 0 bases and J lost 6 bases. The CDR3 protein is CASSLAGRGNHGYTF. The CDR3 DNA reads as TGCGCCAGCAGCTTGGCTGGCAGGGGGAACCATGGCTACACCTTC.

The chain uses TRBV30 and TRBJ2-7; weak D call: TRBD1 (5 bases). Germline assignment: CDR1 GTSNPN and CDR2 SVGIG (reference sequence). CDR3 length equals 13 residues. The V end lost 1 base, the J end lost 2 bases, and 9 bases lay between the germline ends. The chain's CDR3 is CAWSESTAYEQYF. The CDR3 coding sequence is TGTGCCTGGAGTGAGTCGACAGCCTACGAGCAGTACTTC.

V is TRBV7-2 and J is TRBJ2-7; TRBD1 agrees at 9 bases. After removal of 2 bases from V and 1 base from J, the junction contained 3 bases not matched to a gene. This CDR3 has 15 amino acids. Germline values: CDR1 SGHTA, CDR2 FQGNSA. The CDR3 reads CASSLYGQGSYEQYF. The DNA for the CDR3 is TGTGCCAGCAGCTTATATGGACAGGGGTCCTACGAGCAGTACTTC.

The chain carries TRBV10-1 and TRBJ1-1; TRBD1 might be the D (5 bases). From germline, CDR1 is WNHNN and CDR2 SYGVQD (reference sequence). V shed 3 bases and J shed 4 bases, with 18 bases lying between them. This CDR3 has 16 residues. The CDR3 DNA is TGCGCCAGCAGTGATAAGGTCTCCAGGGAGGGCACTGAAGCTTTCTTT. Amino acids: CASSDKVSREGTEAFF.

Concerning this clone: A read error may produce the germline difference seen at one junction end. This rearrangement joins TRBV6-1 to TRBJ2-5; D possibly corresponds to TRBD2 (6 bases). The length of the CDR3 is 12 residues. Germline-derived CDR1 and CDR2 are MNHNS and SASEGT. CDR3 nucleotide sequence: TGTGCCAGCAGTGATGGCGGGGCCCGTCCACACTTC. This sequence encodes CASSDGGARPHF.

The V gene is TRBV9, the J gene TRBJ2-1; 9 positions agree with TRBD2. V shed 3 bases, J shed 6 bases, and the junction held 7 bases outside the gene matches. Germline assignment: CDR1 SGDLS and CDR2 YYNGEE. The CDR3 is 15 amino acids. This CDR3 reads CASSAWGLALNEQFF. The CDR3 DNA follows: TGTGCCAGCAGCGCCTGGGGACTAGCTCTCAATGAGCAGTTCTTC.

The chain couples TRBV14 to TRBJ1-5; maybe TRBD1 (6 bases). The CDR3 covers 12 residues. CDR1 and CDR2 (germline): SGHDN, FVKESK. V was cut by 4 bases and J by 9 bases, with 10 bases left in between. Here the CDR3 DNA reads TGTGCCAGCAGCCCAGGGGTCGGGCCCCAGCATTTT. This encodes CASSPGVGPQHF.

As DNA, the CDR3 is TGTGCCAGCAGTGACCAGGGGGCCAGTCAAGCTTTCTTT. It codes for CASSDQGASQAFF. The rearrangement links TRBV2 to TRBJ1-1; 8 nucleotides match TRBD1. The V segment lost 3 bases and the J segment 9 bases; nucleotides outside the gene matches: 6. The CDR3 has 13 residues. Germline V gives CDR1 SNHLY, CDR2 FYNNEI. The full variable domain, its missing parts supplied by reference TRBV2 and TRBJ1-1, is EPEVTQTPSHQVTQMGQEVILRCVPISNHLYFYWYRQILGQKVEFLVSFYNNEISEKSEIFDDQFSVERPDGSNFTLKIRSTKLEDSAMYFCASSDQGASQAFFGQGTRLTVV.

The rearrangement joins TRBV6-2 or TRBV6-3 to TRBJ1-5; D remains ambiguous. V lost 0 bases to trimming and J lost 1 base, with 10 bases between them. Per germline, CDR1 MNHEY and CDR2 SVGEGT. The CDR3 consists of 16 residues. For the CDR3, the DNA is TGTGCCAGCAGTTACTCGAGCCTTATGAGCAATCAGCCCCAGCATTTT. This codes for CASSYSSLMSNQPQHF.

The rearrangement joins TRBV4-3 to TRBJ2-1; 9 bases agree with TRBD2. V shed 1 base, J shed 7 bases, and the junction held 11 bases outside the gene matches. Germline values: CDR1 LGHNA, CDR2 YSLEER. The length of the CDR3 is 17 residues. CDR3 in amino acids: CASSQVLRSGGRNEQFF. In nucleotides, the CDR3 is TGCGCCAGCAGCCAAGTTCTGCGAAGCGGGGGGCGAAATGAGCAGTTCTTC.

This chain's CDR3 is CASSVGGIDTQYF. The CDR3 DNA sequence: TGTGCCAGCAGCGTAGGCGGGATAGATACGCAGTATTTT. J is TRBJ2-3 and V is TRBV9; tentative D call: TRBD2 (6 bases). Germline V gene lookup returns CDR1 SGDLS and CDR2 YYNGEE. V dropped 0 bases and J dropped 5 bases, with 7 bases sitting between them. This CDR3 spans 13 amino acids.

The CDR3, as DNA: TGTGCCAGTAGTATCTCTGTGGCCCCCACGAATACGCAGTATTTT. This gives the protein CASSISVAPTNTQYF. The chain joins TRBV19 to TRBJ2-3; D unresolved. Germline V gives CDR1 LNHDA, CDR2 SQIVND (reference sequence). The CDR3 has 15 amino acids. Trimming shortened V by 3 bases and J by 7 bases, and 17 bases separated the two germline ends. Using reference TRBV19 and TRBJ2-3 for the parts outside the CDR3, the full variable domain is DGGITQSPKYLFRKEGQNVTLSCEQNLNHDAMYWYRQDPGQGLRLIYYSQIVNDFQKGDIAEGYSVSREKKESFPLTVTSAQKNPTAFYLCASSISVAPTNTQYFGPGTRLTVL.

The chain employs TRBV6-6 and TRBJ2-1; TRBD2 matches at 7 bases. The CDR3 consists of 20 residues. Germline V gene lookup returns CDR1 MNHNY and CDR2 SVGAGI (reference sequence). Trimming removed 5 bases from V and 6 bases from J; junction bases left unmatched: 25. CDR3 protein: CASSRKTLNRAGVIINEQFF. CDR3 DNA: TGTGCCAGCAGTCGAAAAACCCTAAATCGGGCGGGAGTAATTATCAATGAGCAGTTCTTC.

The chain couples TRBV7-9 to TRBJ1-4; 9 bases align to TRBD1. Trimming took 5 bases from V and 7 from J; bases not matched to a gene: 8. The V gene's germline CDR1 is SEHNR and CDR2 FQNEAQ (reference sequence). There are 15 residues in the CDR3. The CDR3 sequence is CASSPVGTGSEKLFF. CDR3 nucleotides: TGTGCCAGCAGCCCAGTAGGGACAGGGAGTGAAAAACTGTTTTTT.

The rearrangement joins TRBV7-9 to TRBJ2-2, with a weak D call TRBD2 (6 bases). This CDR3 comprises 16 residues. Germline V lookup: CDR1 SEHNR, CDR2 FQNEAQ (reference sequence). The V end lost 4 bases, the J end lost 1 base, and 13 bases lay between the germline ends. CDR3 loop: CASSSRVSGNTGELFF. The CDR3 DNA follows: TGTGCCAGCAGCTCCCGCGTTAGCGGGAACACCGGGGAGCTGTTTTTT.

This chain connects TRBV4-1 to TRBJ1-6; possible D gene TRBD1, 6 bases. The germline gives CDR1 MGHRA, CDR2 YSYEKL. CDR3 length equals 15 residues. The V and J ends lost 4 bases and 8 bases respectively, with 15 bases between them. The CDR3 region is CASSREGGRDSPLHF. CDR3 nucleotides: TGCGCCAGCAGCCGGGAGGGGGGACGGGATTCACCCCTCCACTTT.

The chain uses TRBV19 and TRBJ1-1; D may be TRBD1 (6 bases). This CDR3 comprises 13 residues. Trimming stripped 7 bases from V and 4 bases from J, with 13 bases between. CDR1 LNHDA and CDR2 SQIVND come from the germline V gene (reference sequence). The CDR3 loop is CASTTGTSTEAFF. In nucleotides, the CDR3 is TGTGCCAGTACCACAGGGACAAGCACTGAAGCTTTCTTT. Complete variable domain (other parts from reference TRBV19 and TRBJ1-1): DGGITQSPKYLFRKEGQNVTLSCEQNLNHDAMYWYRQDPGQGLRLIYYSQIVNDFQKGDIAEGYSVSREKKESFPLTVTSAQKNPTAFYLCASTTGTSTEAFFGQGTRLTVV.

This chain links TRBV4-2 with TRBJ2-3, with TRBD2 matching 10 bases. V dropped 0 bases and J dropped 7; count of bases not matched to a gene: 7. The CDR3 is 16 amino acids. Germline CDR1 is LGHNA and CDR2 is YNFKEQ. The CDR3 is CASSQESGLATNTQYF. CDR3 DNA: TGTGCCAGCAGCCAAGAGTCGGGACTAGCGACGAATACGCAGTATTTT.

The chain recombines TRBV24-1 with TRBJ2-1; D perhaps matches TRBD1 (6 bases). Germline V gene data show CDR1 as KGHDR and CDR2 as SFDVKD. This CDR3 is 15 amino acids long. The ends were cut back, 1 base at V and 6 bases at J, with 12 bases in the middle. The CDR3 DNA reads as TGTGCCACCAGTGATTTCGGCAAAGGGGGCAATGAGCAGTTCTTC. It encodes CATSDFGKGGNEQFF.

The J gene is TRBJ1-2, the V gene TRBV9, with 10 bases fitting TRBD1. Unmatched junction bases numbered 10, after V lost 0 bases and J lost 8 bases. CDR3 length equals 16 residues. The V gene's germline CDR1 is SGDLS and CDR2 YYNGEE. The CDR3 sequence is CASSVAPFGQGVGYTF. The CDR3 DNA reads TGTGCCAGCAGCGTAGCCCCCTTTGGACAGGGGGTAGGCTACACCTTC.

CDR3: CASVRTGGEETQYF. The CDR3 DNA follows: TGTGCCAGCGTGAGGACAGGGGGCGAAGAGACCCAGTACTTC. V and J are TRBV11-2 and TRBJ2-5; 11 bases fit TRBD1. CDR1 SGHAT and CDR2 FQNNGV come from the germline V gene. This CDR3 spans 14 amino acids. V lost 8 bases, J lost 3 bases, and 5 bases stayed unmatched.

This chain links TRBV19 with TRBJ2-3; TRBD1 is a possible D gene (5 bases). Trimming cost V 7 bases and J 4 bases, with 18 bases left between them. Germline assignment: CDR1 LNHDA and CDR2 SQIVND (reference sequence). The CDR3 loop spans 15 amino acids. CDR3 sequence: CASKGRKGFADTQYF. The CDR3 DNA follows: TGTGCCAGTAAAGGTCGAAAGGGGTTCGCAGATACGCAGTATTTT. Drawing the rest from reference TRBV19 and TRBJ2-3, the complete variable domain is DGGITQSPKYLFRKEGQNVTLSCEQNLNHDAMYWYRQDPGQGLRLIYYSQIVNDFQKGDIAEGYSVSREKKESFPLTVTSAQKNPTAFYLCASKGRKGFADTQYFGPGTRLTVL.

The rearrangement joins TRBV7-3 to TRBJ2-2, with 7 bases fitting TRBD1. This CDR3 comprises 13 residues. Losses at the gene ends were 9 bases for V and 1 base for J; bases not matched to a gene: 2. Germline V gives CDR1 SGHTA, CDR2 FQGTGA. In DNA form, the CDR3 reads TGTGCCAGGGGGACAGTGAACACCGGGGAGCTGTTTTTT. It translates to CARGTVNTGELFF.